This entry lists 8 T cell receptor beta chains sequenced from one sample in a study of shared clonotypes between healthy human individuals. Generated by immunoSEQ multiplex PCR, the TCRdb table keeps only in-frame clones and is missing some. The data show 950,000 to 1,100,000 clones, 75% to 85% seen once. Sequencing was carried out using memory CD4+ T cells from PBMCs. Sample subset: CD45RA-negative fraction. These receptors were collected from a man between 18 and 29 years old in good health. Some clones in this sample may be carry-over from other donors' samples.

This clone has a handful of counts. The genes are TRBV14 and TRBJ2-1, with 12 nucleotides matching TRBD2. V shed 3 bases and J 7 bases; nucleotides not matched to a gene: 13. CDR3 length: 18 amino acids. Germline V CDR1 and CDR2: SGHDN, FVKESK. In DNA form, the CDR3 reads TGTGCCAGCAGCCACTTCTGGGCTAGCGGGAGGGGAGAAAATGAGCAGTTCTTC. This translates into CASSHFWASGRGENEQFF.

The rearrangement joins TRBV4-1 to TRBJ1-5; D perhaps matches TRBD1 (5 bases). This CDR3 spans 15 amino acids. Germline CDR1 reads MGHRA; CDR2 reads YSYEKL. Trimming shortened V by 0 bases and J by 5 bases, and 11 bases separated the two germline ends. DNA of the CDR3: TGCGCCAGCAGCCAAGAGGGAGGGACCTATCAGCCCCAGCATTTT. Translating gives CASSQEGGTYQPQHF.

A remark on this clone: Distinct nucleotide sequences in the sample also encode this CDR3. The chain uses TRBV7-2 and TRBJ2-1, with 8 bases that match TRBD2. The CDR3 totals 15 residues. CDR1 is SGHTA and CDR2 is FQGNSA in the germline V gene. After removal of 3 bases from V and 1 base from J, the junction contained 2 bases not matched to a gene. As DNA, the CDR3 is TGTGCCAGCAGCTTGACTAGCGCGTCCTACAATGAGCAGTTCTTC. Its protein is CASSLTSASYNEQFF. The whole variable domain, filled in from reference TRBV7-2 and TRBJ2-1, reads GAGVSQSPSNKVTEKGKDVELRCDPISGHTALYWYRQSLGQGLEFLIYFQGNSAPDKSGLPSDRFSAERTGGSVSTLTIQRTQQEDSAVYLCASSLTSASYNEQFFGPGTRLTVL.

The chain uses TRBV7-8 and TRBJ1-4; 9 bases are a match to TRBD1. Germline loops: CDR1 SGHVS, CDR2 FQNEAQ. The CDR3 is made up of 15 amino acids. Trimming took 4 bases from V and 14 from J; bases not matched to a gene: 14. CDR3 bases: TGTGCCAGCAGCTGGAACCGGGACAGGGAGTTTCAGCTGTTTTTT. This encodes CASSWNRDREFQLFF.

CDR3: CASRNRVTEAFF. The CDR3 DNA reads TGTGCCAGTAGGAACAGGGTCACTGAAGCTTTCTTT. The chain couples TRBV19 to TRBJ1-1; tentative D call: TRBD1 (6 bases). Germline loops: CDR1 LNHDA, CDR2 SQIVND (reference sequence). The CDR3 extends over 12 amino acids. V lost 6 bases and J lost 4, with 9 bases in between.

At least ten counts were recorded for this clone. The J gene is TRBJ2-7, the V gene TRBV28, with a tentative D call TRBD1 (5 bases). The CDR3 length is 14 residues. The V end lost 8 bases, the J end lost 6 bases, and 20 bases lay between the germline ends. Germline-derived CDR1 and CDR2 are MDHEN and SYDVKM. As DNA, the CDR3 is TGTGCCAGCTATTATCAGGGCCGTCCGCTCGAGCAGTACTTC. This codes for CASYYQGRPLEQYF.

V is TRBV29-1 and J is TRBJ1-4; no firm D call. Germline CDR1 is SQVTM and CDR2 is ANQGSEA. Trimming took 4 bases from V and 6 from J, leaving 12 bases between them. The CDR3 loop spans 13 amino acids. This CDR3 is CSVARHGDEKLFF. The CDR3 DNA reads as TGCAGCGTTGCAAGACACGGTGATGAAAAACTGTTTTTT.

The CDR3 sequence: CASSYSGQGKQPQHF. The DNA of the CDR3 is TGTGCCAGCAGTTATTCGGGACAGGGGAAACAGCCCCAGCATTTT. V usage is TRBV6-5 and J usage is TRBJ1-5; TRBD1 aligns across 10 bases. The V and J ends lost 3 bases and 7 bases, in that order; junction bases with no gene match: 6. The CDR3 has 15 residues. The germline V gene encodes CDR1 MNHEY and CDR2 SVGAGI.